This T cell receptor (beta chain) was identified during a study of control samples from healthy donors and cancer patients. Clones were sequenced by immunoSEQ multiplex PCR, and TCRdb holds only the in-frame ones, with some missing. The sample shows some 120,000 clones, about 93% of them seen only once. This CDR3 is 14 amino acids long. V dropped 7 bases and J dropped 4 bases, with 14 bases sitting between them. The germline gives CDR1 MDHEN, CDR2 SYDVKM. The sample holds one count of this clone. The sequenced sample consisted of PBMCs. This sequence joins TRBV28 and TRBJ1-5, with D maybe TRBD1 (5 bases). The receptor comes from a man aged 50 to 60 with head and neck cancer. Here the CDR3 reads CASIRDSLNQPQHF. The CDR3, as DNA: TGTGCCAGCATAAGAGACAGCTTGAATCAGCCCCAGCATTTT.